A single sample is the source of the 9 T cell receptor beta chains below, sequenced in a study of cytomegalovirus exposure and HLA in healthy donors. The PCR made use of 60 Vbeta and 13 Jbeta primers. This table comes from immunoSEQ multiplex PCR, and its TCRdb copy is limited to in-frame clones, with some not included. Here the sample spans about 69,000 clones, about 70% being singletons. The sequencing sample was made of PBMCs. Source of these receptors: a young woman in good health and CMV-seronegative.

A few counts support this clone. The V call is TRBV4-1, the J call TRBJ1-1; the match to TRBD1 covers 11 bases. With 2 bases clipped from V and 3 bases from J, the junction kept 17 bases outside the gene matches. Germline CDR1 and CDR2: MGHRA and YSYEKL. The CDR3 extends over 20 amino acids. The CDR3 is CASSQPPIGQGAGKDTEAFF. CDR3 nucleotide sequence: TGCGCCAGCAGCCAACCCCCTATAGGACAGGGGGCGGGTAAGGACACTGAAGCTTTCTTT.

The gene calls are TRBV19 and TRBJ1-1, with a weak D call TRBD1 (6 bases). Germline-derived CDR1 and CDR2 are LNHDA and SQIVND (reference sequence). Trimming took 1 base from V and 11 from J, leaving 8 bases between them. The CDR3 has 11 residues. For the CDR3, the DNA is TGTGCCAGTAGTATAGCAGGGGAGGCTTTCTTT. This translates into CASSIAGEAFF. The whole variable domain, filled in from reference TRBV19 and TRBJ1-1, reads DGGITQSPKYLFRKEGQNVTLSCEQNLNHDAMYWYRQDPGQGLRLIYYSQIVNDFQKGDIAEGYSVSREKKESFPLTVTSAQKNPTAFYLCASSIAGEAFFGQGTRLTVV.

This clone was seen a few times. The gene calls are TRBV7-2 and TRBJ1-5; D is ambiguous. The ends were cut back, 4 bases at V and 4 bases at J, with 11 bases in the middle. CDR1 SGHTA and CDR2 FQGNSA come from the germline V gene. The CDR3 is 14 residues long. The CDR3 nucleotides are TGTGCCAGCAGCTGGACCTCGGGGAATCAGCCCCAGCATTTT. Its protein is CASSWTSGNQPQHF.

This clone was found a few times. The chain employs TRBV6-4 and TRBJ1-6; 8 bases fit TRBD1. The CDR3 runs to 13 residues. The germline CDR1 and CDR2 sequences are MRHNA and SNTAGT. The ends lost 6 bases at V and 9 bases at J; junction bases unmatched: 4. CDR3 region: CASSRTGLSPLHF. CDR3 in DNA: TGTGCCAGCAGCCGGACAGGGCTTTCACCCCTCCACTTT.

This clone was seen a handful of times. The gene calls are TRBV18 and TRBJ2-7; a weak D match, TRBD1 (6 bases). The CDR3 length is 13 residues. CDR1 KGHSH and CDR2 LQKENI come from the germline V gene. V was clipped by 6 bases and J by 2 bases, with 11 bases between them. The CDR3 nucleotides read TGTGCCAGCTCCCTCGGACAGACCTACGAGCAGTACTTC. Translated, it gives CASSLGQTYEQYF.

The V and J genes are TRBV6-1 and TRBJ2-1, with TRBD1 as a possible D gene (5 bases). V gave up 6 bases and J gave up 2 bases, with 11 bases separating them. Germline V gene lookup returns CDR1 MNHNS and CDR2 SASEGT. The CDR3 is made up of 14 amino acids. The CDR3 sequence is CASSSGLAYNEQFF. The CDR3 bases are TGTGCCAGCAGCTCAGGGTTGGCCTACAATGAGCAGTTCTTC.

The J gene is TRBJ2-5, the V gene TRBV25-1, with D tentatively TRBD2 (6 bases). Looked up from germline, CDR1 is MGHDK and CDR2 is SYGVNS. The ends were cut back, 2 bases at V and 8 bases at J, with 15 bases in the middle. This CDR3 spans 14 amino acids. Here the CDR3 reads CASSERIAGKTQYF. The DNA for the CDR3 is TGTGCCAGCAGTGAAAGAATTGCGGGAAAAACCCAGTACTTC. Drawing the rest from reference TRBV25-1 and TRBJ2-5, the complete variable domain is EADIYQTPRYLVIGTGKKITLECSQTMGHDKMYWYQQDPGMELHLIHYSYGVNSTEKGDLSSESTVSRIRTEHFPLTLESARPSHTSQYLCASSERIAGKTQYFGPGTRLLVL.

The chain carries TRBV29-1 and TRBJ1-3, with 9 bases aligning to TRBD1. V shed 7 bases and J 4 bases; nucleotides not matched to a gene: 5. The CDR3 sequence is 13 residues long. The V gene's germline CDR1 is SQVTM and CDR2 ANQGSEA. The DNA of the CDR3 is TGCAGCGCGGGGACAGGGTCCGGAAACACCATATATTTT. It encodes CSAGTGSGNTIYF.

V usage is TRBV27 and J usage is TRBJ1-5, with TRBD1 matching over 8 bases. V was clipped by 1 base and J by 2 bases; unmatched bases: 7. The CDR3 is 17 amino acids. Germline V lookup: CDR1 MNHEY, CDR2 SMNVEV (reference sequence). CDR3 in amino acids: CASSLYPGGSGNQPQHF. CDR3 nucleotide sequence: TGTGCCAGCAGTTTATATCCAGGGGGCTCTGGCAATCAGCCCCAGCATTTT.